This T cell receptor beta chain was obtained from a study of beta chain features in type 1 diabetes. Study-level findings and limits: It was not settled here whether HLA type affects TCRB rearrangement. TCRB CDR3s were moderately but significantly shorter in Type 1 diabetes patients in all four CD4+ subsets. Naive, central memory and regulatory TCRB repertoires appeared more similar among patients than healthy donors. Over-representation of high TCR-expressing cells was a possible consequence of cDNA sequencing.

The CDR3 runs to 14 residues. Trimming took 6 bases from V and 0 from J, leaving 9 bases between them. CDR1 is MNHNY, CDR2 SVGAGI, per germline (reference sequence). Over 95% purity was reached by all sorted populations. Since all of the isolated RNA was reverse transcribed, expressed TCRB transcripts were what got sequenced. Repertoires were generated with immunoSEQ multiplex PCR, while TCRdb's copy carries only in-frame clones and drops some. The sample includes about 340,000 clones, around an eighth of them seen just once. A note on this clone: Antigen specificity is unknown.

The sequence was collected from a woman under 30 with type 1 diabetes. The chain recombines TRBV6-6 with TRBJ2-1; D not resolved. The specimen was naive CD4+ T cells from blood. The CDR3, as DNA: TGTGCCAGCAGCCCCGCACACTCCTACAATGAGCAGTTCTTC. Its protein product is CASSPAHSYNEQFF.